These T cell receptor beta chains were read from a single sample in a study of beta chain features in type 1 diabetes. The data were produced by immunoSEQ multiplex PCR, yet TCRdb's version contains in-frame clones alone and is incomplete. Of about 640,000 clones listed, around 11% were seen once; the top ten hold around 0.12%. The sequencing input was naive CD4+ T cells from blood. The receptors stem from a man aged 25 to 40 with type 1 diabetes. CDR3s include the opening cysteine and the closing phenylalanine or tryptophan. A D gene is named only where the DNA matches it firmly. Expanded clones get a size class; other rows say once, few or many, or leave the size out.

clone_size	v_call	j_call	d_call	cdr3_aa	cdr3_nt
NA	TRBV7-9	TRBJ1-1	NA	CASSSTAGRNTEAFF	TGTGCCAGCAGCTCAACGGCAGGCCGTAACACTGAAGCTTTCTTT
few	TRBV4-3	TRBJ1-4	NA	CASSLEMATNEKLFF	TGCGCCAGCAGCCTCGAGATGGCAACTAATGAAAAACTGTTTTTT
few	TRBV9	TRBJ1-1	NA	CASTRQLMNTEAFF	TGTGCCAGCACAAGACAGTTAATGAATACTGAAGCTTTCTTT
few	TRBV4-3	TRBJ2-1	NA	CASSQDVSGSSYNEQFF	TGCGCCAGCAGCCAAGATGTTTCGGGGAGCTCCTACAATGAGCAGTTCTTC
NA	TRBV6-6	TRBJ2-5	TRBD1	CASSYGTDQETQYF	TGTGCCAGCAGTTACGGGACAGACCAAGAGACCCAGTACTTC
few	TRBV2	TRBJ2-5	NA	CASRITRGLRPTQSGETQYF	TGTGCCAGCCGAATTACGCGGGGTCTCCGGCCAACCCAAAGCGGTGAGACCCAGTACTTC
NA	TRBV21-1	TRBJ2-7	NA	CASSTKGQGQSNEQYF	TGTGCCAGCAGCACCAAAGGACAGGGGCAATCGAACGAGCAGTACTTC
NA	TRBV19	TRBJ2-3	TRBD2	CASSTRVSGGRTSTDTQYF	TGTGCCAGTAGTACCCGTGTTAGCGGGGGGAGAACTAGCACAGATACGCAGTATTTT
few	TRBV7-2	TRBJ2-3	NA	CASSLAAPTDTQYF	TGTGCCAGCAGCTTAGCAGCTCCCACAGATACGCAGTATTTT
NA	TRBV7-2	TRBJ1-2	TRBD1	CASSLGGTGNYGYTF	TGTGCCAGCAGCTTAGGGGGGACAGGCAACTATGGCTACACCTTC
NA	TRBV25-1	TRBJ1-1	NA	CASSADGDTEAFF	TGTGCCAGCAGTGCCGACGGGGACACTGAAGCTTTCTTT
NA	TRBV7-2	TRBJ2-3	NA	CASTPRGRADTQYF	TGTGCCAGCACCCCGAGGGGAAGGGCAGATACGCAGTATTTT
few	TRBV7-9	TRBJ2-3	NA	CASSFDRVTDTQYF	TGTGCCAGCAGCTTTGACCGAGTCACAGATACGCAGTATTTT
NA	TRBV30	TRBJ2-3	NA	CASAMDTQYF	TGTGCCTCCGCCATGGATACGCAGTATTTT
NA	TRBV30	TRBJ2-2	NA	CAWSPVGGGELFF	TGTGCCTGGAGTCCCGTAGGTGGCGGGGAGCTGTTTTTT
NA	TRBV29-1	TRBJ1-2	NA	CSVDGPVYGYTF	TGCAGCGTTGATGGGCCTGTGTATGGCTACACCTTC
NA	TRBV5-6	TRBJ2-3	NA	CASSLVTSDTQYF	TGTGCCAGCAGCTTGGTGACTTCAGATACGCAGTATTTT
few	TRBV5-1	TRBJ2-3	NA	CASSSGPSTDTQYF	TGCGCCAGCAGCTCCGGACCGTCCACAGATACGCAGTATTTT
few	TRBV18	TRBJ2-1	TRBD2	CASSPPTSGVYNEQFF	TGTGCCAGCTCACCACCGACTAGCGGGGTTTACAATGAGCAGTTCTTC
NA	TRBV2	TRBJ1-2	NA	CASSGGYYGYTF	TGTGCCAGCAGTGGTGGGTACTATGGCTACACCTTC